This TCR beta chain comes out of a study of siplizumab effects on memory and regulatory T cells. As for this clone: The antigen remains unidentified.

The study's findings and limits: Naive T cells appeared more diverse than memory cells and seemed to be major alloresponse contributors. Alloreactive clones mapping to unstimulated subsets formed only a minor fraction.

Each sample yielded about 9.2 x 10^4 assayed TCR templates. Clones were sequenced by immunoSEQ multiplex PCR, and TCRdb holds only the in-frame ones, with some missing. Among over 100,000 clones listed, approximately 90% were seen once. The clonotype originates from a human donor in good health. Material: CD4+ T cells sorted from blood.

CDR3 nucleotide sequence: TGTGCCATCAGTGCCCCGGACAGGGGACGCGAGCAGTACTTC. Translated: CAISAPDRGREQYF. V gene TRBV10-3 combines with J gene TRBJ2-7, with 9 bases matching TRBD1. Germline CDR1 is ENHRY and CDR2 is SYGVKD. Trimming cost V 4 bases and J 6 bases; bases outside gene matches: 7. The CDR3 contains 14 residues.